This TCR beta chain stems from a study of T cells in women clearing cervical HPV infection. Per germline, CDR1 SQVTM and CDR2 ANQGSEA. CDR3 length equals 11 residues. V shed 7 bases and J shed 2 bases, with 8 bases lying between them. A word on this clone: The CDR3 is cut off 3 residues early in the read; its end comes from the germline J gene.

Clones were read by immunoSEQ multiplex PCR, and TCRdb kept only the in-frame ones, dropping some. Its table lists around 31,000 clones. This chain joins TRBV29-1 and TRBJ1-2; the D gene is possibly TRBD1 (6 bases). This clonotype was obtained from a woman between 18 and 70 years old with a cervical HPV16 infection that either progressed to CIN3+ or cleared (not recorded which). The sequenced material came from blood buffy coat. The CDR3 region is CSAGQNYGYTF. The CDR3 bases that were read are TGCAGCGCTGGACAGAACTATGGC.